These 26 T cell receptor beta chains came from one sample sequenced in a study of cytomegalovirus exposure and HLA in healthy donors (dated by TCRdb to about 2017). The library was generated by the immunoSEQ multiplex PCR assay. Not all clones reach the TCRdb copy of this immuneACCESS table, which keeps in-frame sequences only. Checked studies attribute under half of the gap to unresolved V genes and leave the rest unexplained. The sample table lists under 95,000 clones, 94% of them with a count of one. The top ten constitute less than 2.5% of the sample. Sequencing was done on a sample of PBMCs. These receptors were collected from a woman between 18 and 29 years old in good health and CMV-seronegative.

The chain uses TRBV9 and TRBJ1-5; tentative D call: TRBD1 (5 bases). V lost 0 bases, J lost 1 base, and 8 bases lay in between. Germline V gene sequence: CDR1 SGDLS, CDR2 YYNGEE. CDR3 length: 15 amino acids. The CDR3 DNA follows: TGTGCCAGCAGCGTAGCGGGGGAGAGCAATCAGCCCCAGCATTTT. Amino acids: CASSVAGESNQPQHF.

The V and J genes are TRBV4-2 and TRBJ2-7; 9 nucleotides agree with TRBD2. The CDR3 sequence is 18 residues long. V dropped 0 bases and J dropped 0; count of bases not matched to a gene: 9. Looked up from germline, CDR1 is LGHNA and CDR2 is YNFKEQ. In nucleotides, the CDR3 is TGTGCCAGCAGCCAAGATCTGGGAACTAGCGGGTTCTCCTACGAGCAGTACTTC. Amino acid sequence: CASSQDLGTSGFSYEQYF.

V and J are TRBV5-1 and TRBJ2-1; D perhaps matches TRBD1 (6 bases). Deletions cut 4 bases from V and 0 bases from J, with 8 bases between. The CDR3 extends over 14 amino acids. In germline, CDR1 is SGHRS, CDR2 YFSETQ. The CDR3 coding sequence is TGCGCCAGCAGCACAGGGAGCTCCTACAATGAGCAGTTCTTC. Its translation is CASSTGSSYNEQFF.

The CDR3 is CASSLLEDSVSPLHF. Written as DNA, the CDR3 is TGTGCCAGCAGCTTACTCGAGGACAGTGTCTCACCCCTCCACTTT. The chain joins TRBV11-1 to TRBJ1-6; D may be TRBD1 (6 bases). Germline CDR1 reads SGHAT; CDR2 reads FQDESV (reference sequence). Trimming pared 2 bases from V and 10 bases from J, leaving 15 bases between. This CDR3 is 15 amino acids long.

The chain recombines TRBV2 with TRBJ2-7; D not resolved. The CDR3 is 13 residues long. Per the germline V gene, CDR1 is SNHLY and CDR2 is FYNNEI. The ends were cut back, 8 bases at V and 3 bases at J, with 14 bases in the middle. CDR3 DNA: TGTGCCAGCGGCGGCAGACTCTTCTACGAGCAGTACTTC. This encodes CASGGRLFYEQYF.

The CDR3: CASSQAPDSMNTEAFF. The CDR3 nucleotides read TGCGCCAGCAGCCAAGCCCCCGACAGCATGAACACTGAAGCTTTCTTT. V is TRBV4-1 and J is TRBJ1-1; weak D call: TRBD1 (5 bases). Germline CDR1 is MGHRA and CDR2 is YSYEKL. This CDR3 is built from 16 residues. With 1 base removed from V and 0 bases from J, the gap between germline ends came to 12 bases.

The chain is built from TRBV19 and TRBJ2-7, with TRBD1 identical over 7 bases. Germline-derived CDR1 and CDR2 are LNHDA and SQIVND (reference sequence). The CDR3 contains 14 residues. Trimming cost V 5 bases and J 4 bases; bases outside gene matches: 8. The CDR3 protein is CASSPQGHGYEQYF. The CDR3 nucleotides read TGTGCCAGTAGTCCACAGGGGCATGGGTACGAGCAGTACTTC.

This chain joins TRBV11-2 and TRBJ2-7, with 8 bases that match TRBD2. V lost 0 bases and J lost 0; bases outside the gene matches: 1. Germline CDR1 and CDR2: SGHAT and FQNNGV. The CDR3 runs to 15 residues. The CDR3 nucleotides are TGTGCCAGCAGCTTAGAAAGCGGGAGCTCCTACGAGCAGTACTTC. Translating it yields CASSLESGSSYEQYF. The variable domain in full, with the rest retrieved from reference TRBV11-2 and TRBJ2-7, is EAGVAQSPRYKIIEKRQSVAFWCNPISGHATLYWYQQILGQGPKLLIQFQNNGVVDDSQLPKDRFSAERLKGVDSTLKIQPAKLEDSAVYLCASSLESGSSYEQYFGPGTRLTVT.

The chain has TRBV7-2 and TRBJ2-2; the D gene is possibly TRBD2 (6 bases). Germline CDR1 and CDR2: SGHTA and FQGNSA. The CDR3 runs to 17 residues. V was clipped by 1 base and J by 6 bases, with 18 bases between them. The CDR3 region is CASSLETGWRAAGELFF. CDR3 nucleotides: TGTGCCAGCAGCTTAGAGACTGGGTGGAGGGCGGCCGGGGAGCTGTTTTTT.

This chain links TRBV14 with TRBJ2-1; a possible D gene is TRBD1 (5 bases). CDR1 and CDR2 (germline): SGHDN, FVKESK. The CDR3 totals 13 residues. Trimming took 4 bases from V and 6 from J, leaving 10 bases between them. CDR3 DNA: TGTGCCAGCAGCCCCAGGGCCCCCAATGAGCAGTTCTTC. Translation: CASSPRAPNEQFF.

The V call is TRBV4-2, the J call TRBJ1-2, with D unresolved. The CDR3 consists of 15 residues. V lost 0 bases and J 0 bases, leaving 8 bases between the germline ends. Germline loops: CDR1 LGHNA, CDR2 YNFKEQ. The CDR3 DNA reads as TGTGCCAGCAGCCAAGAGACTGTACCTAACTATGGCTACACCTTC. It encodes CASSQETVPNYGYTF.

The chain is built from TRBV5-4 and TRBJ1-2; D is unresolved. Trimming stripped 1 base from V and 7 bases from J, with 8 bases between. The CDR3 consists of 12 residues. Per germline, CDR1 SGHNT and CDR2 YYREEE (reference sequence). The CDR3 loop is CASSLPNVGYTF. The CDR3 DNA reads as TGTGCCAGCAGCTTGCCTAATGTTGGCTACACCTTC.

The genes are TRBV11-1 and TRBJ2-3; TRBD1 is a possible D gene (5 bases). Germline lookup yields CDR1 SGHAT and CDR2 FQDESV (reference sequence). Between the trimmed V and J ends, which lost 5 bases and 3 bases, there was a span of 12 bases. The CDR3 runs to 14 residues. The CDR3 sequence: CASSPRGQTDTQYF. DNA for the CDR3: TGTGCCAGCAGCCCACGCGGACAAACAGATACGCAGTATTTT.

This clone has only one observation. The rearrangement uses TRBV2 and TRBJ2-2, with D maybe TRBD2 (5 bases). The CDR3 loop spans 15 amino acids. The V gene lost 0 bases and the J gene lost 5 bases, with 10 bases spanning the gap. Germline CDR1 and CDR2: SNHLY and FYNNEI. The CDR3 nucleotides are TGTGCCAGCAGTGAAGCGTCCACGGGGACCGGGGAGCTGTTTTTT. The encoded protein is CASSEASTGTGELFF.

The rearrangement uses TRBV27 and TRBJ2-2; the match to TRBD1 covers 8 bases. The CDR3 is 14 residues long. CDR1 and CDR2 from the germline V gene are MNHEY and SMNVEV (reference sequence). The V and J ends lost 3 bases and 6 bases, in that order; junction bases with no gene match: 3. CDR3 coding DNA: TGTGCCAGCAGTTTGACAGGGGCGGCCGGGGAGCTGTTTTTT. It codes for CASSLTGAAGELFF.

This chain connects TRBV10-2 to TRBJ2-7; the match to TRBD1 covers 7 bases. The V gene end was trimmed by 4 bases and the J gene end by 1 base; junction bases not matched to a gene: 4. There are 14 residues in the CDR3. Germline values: CDR1 WSHSY, CDR2 SAAADI. The CDR3 nucleotides are TGCGCCAGCAGTGGAAAGGGGGCATCCTACGAGCAGTACTTC. It yields the protein CASSGKGASYEQYF.

The DNA of the CDR3 is TGTGCCAGCAGTTCGGGACAGGCCGCCGGGGAGCTGTTTTTT. Protein sequence: CASSSGQAAGELFF. This chain links TRBV6-5 with TRBJ2-2, with TRBD1 matching 8 bases. CDR3 length equals 14 residues. Germline V CDR1 and CDR2: MNHEY, SVGAGI. The V and J ends lost 4 bases and 6 bases, in that order; junction bases with no gene match: 4.

This chain uses TRBV10-3 with TRBJ2-7; perhaps TRBD1 as D (5 bases). CDR1 is ENHRY, CDR2 SYGVKD, per germline. The length of the CDR3 is 14 residues. V lost 6 bases and J lost 5, with 17 bases in between. CDR3 in amino acids: CAIRATEPGNEQYF. The CDR3 DNA reads as TGTGCCATCAGGGCGACAGAGCCAGGGAACGAGCAGTACTTC.

The CDR3 DNA reads TGTGCCAGCAGCTTCCACTACAATGAGCAGTTCTTC. Translating gives CASSFHYNEQFF. The chain has TRBV7-2 and TRBJ2-1; D remains unclear. This CDR3 has 12 amino acids. Germline V lookup: CDR1 SGHTA, CDR2 FQGNSA. V was pared by 3 bases and J by 3 bases, with 3 bases between.

The rearrangement joins TRBV7-9 to TRBJ2-7; D might be TRBD1 (6 bases). CDR3 length equals 14 residues. CDR1 is SEHNR, CDR2 FQNEAQ, per germline (reference sequence). The ends were cut back, 5 bases at V and 6 bases at J, with 17 bases in the middle. This CDR3 is CASSPPVQGSEQYF. CDR3 sequence (DNA): TGTGCCAGCAGCCCACCCGTACAGGGCTCCGAGCAGTACTTC.

This clone was counted once. The chain has TRBV6-5 and TRBJ2-1; TRBD2 matches at 7 bases. The CDR3 length is 14 residues. V shed 5 bases, J shed 1 base, and the junction held 2 bases outside the gene matches. Germline CDR1 and CDR2: MNHEY and SVGAGI. The CDR3 is CASSGLESYNEQFF. The CDR3 DNA follows: TGTGCCAGCAGTGGACTAGAGTCCTACAATGAGCAGTTCTTC.

In this sample, this clone turned up once. V and J are TRBV19 and TRBJ1-5, with D possibly TRBD1 on 6 matching bases. In germline, CDR1 is LNHDA, CDR2 SQIVND (reference sequence). The V gene lost 5 bases and the J gene lost 2 bases, with 16 bases spanning the gap. The CDR3 is 16 amino acids. The CDR3 region has the DNA TGTGCCAGTAGTCTCCGGGACACTAAGGGCAATCAGCCCCAGCATTTT. This codes for CASSLRDTKGNQPQHF. Filled out from reference TRBV19 and TRBJ1-5, the complete variable domain reads DGGITQSPKYLFRKEGQNVTLSCEQNLNHDAMYWYRQDPGQGLRLIYYSQIVNDFQKGDIAEGYSVSREKKESFPLTVTSAQKNPTAFYLCASSLRDTKGNQPQHFGDGTRLSIL.

The V and J genes are TRBV2 and TRBJ1-1; 10 bases line up with TRBD1. The J segment lost 7 bases and the V segment lost 6 bases, leaving 11 bases of the junction unmatched. This CDR3 contains 15 residues. Germline lookup yields CDR1 SNHLY and CDR2 FYNNEI. The CDR3 loop reads CASSETGTGVGEAFF. The CDR3 bases are TGTGCCAGCAGCGAGACCGGGACAGGGGTAGGTGAAGCTTTCTTT.

Written as DNA, the CDR3 is TGCGCCAGCAGCCCAATCGGACTAGCGGCCCAAGAGACCCAGTACTTC. This codes for CASSPIGLAAQETQYF. This chain uses TRBV4-1 with TRBJ2-5; 10 nucleotides line up with TRBD2. Per the germline V gene, CDR1 is MGHRA and CDR2 is YSYEKL. The CDR3 extends over 16 amino acids. Trimming took 4 bases from V and 1 from J; bases not matched to a gene: 6.

The gene calls are TRBV19 and TRBJ1-5; D is possibly TRBD1 (6 bases). In germline, CDR1 is LNHDA, CDR2 SQIVND (reference sequence). The V and J ends lost 3 bases and 1 base respectively, with 10 bases between them. CDR3 length equals 15 residues. The CDR3 sequence is CASSIPQGSNQPQHF. The CDR3, as DNA: TGTGCCAGTAGTATCCCACAGGGAAGCAATCAGCCCCAGCATTTT.

The chain has TRBV19 and TRBJ2-1; D is unresolved. CDR3 length equals 17 residues. CDR1 and CDR2 from the germline V gene are LNHDA and SQIVND (reference sequence). V was cut by 0 bases and J by 2 bases, with 14 bases left in between. The CDR3 DNA is TGTGCCAGTAGTATAGATCGGAGCGTTGGAACCTACAATGAGCAGTTCTTC. Protein: CASSIDRSVGTYNEQFF.